This T cell receptor (beta chain) was recorded in a study of OX40 agonist ivuxolimab in advanced cancers. Study-level findings and limits: Dosing at 0.1 to 3.0 mg/kg was accompanied by clonal expansion of CD4+ and CD8+ blood T cells by week 6.

Sequenced by immunoSEQ multiplex PCR; TCRdb stores in-frame clones only, minus some. This sample has about 19,000 clones, with 86% found just once. The CDR3 has 23 amino acids. V was pared by 0 bases and J by 6 bases, with 27 bases of the junction left unmatched. Germline V gene sequence: CDR1 SGHDN, CDR2 FVKESK. A remark on this clone: Its target is not known.

The source of this sequence is an adult with an advanced solid tumor such as melanoma, head and neck, liver or kidney cancer. This chain joins TRBV14 and TRBJ2-2, with 8 nucleotides matching TRBD2. The input for sequencing was CD4+ or CD8+ T cells sorted from blood, taken in a trial of the OX40 agonist ivuxolimab. CDR3 residues: CASSQDLQMAGGLFGKVAGELFF. The DNA for the CDR3 is TGTGCCAGCAGCCAAGATCTGCAAATGGCGGGAGGATTATTTGGGAAAGTGGCCGGGGAGCTGTTTTTT.